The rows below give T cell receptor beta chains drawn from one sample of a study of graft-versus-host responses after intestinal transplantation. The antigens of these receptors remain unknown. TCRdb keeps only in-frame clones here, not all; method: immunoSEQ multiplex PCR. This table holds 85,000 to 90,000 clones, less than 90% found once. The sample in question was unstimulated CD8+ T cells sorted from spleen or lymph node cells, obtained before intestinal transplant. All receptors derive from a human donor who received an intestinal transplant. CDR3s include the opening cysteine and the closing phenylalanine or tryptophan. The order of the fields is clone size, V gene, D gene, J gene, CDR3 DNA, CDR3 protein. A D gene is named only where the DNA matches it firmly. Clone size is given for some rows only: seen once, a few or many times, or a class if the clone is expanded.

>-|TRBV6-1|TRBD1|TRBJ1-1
TGTGCCAGCAGTGAACTAGTCAGGGGGCGGACTGAAGCTTTCTTT
CASSELVRGRTEAFF
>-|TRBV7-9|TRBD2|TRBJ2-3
TGTGCCAGCAGCCCTCTAGCGGGAGTGGAAGATACGCAGTATTTT
CASSPLAGVEDTQYF
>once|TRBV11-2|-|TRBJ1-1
TGTGCCAGCAGCTTATGGGGGGGAGCTTTCATGAACACTGAAGCTTTCTTT
CASSLWGGAFMNTEAFF
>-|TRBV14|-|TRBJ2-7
TGTGCCAGCAGGTCGGACTACAGCTACGAGCAGTACTTC
CASRSDYSYEQYF
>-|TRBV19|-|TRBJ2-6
TGTGCCAGTACCCCGATCCCGTCTGGGGCCAACGTCCTGACTTTC
CASTPIPSGANVLTF
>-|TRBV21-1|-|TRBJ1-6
TGTGCCAGCAGCAATAAGGGACGTGCTCGTGAACCCACGTGGCGTTCACCCCTCCACTTT
CASSNKGRAREPTWRSPLHF
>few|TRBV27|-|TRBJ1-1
TGTGCCAGCAGTTTATCTGGGGGCCGTACTGAAGCTTTCTTT
CASSLSGGRTEAFF
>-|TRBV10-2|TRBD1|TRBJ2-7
TGCGCCAGCAAGCCGGGACAGGCTATTTACGAGCAGTACTTC
CASKPGQAIYEQYF
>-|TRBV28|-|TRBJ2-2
TGTGCCAGCAGTCCACGGGGGACCTCAGCGGCCGGGGAGCTGTTTTTT
CASSPRGTSAAGELFF
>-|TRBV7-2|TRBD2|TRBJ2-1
TGTGCCAGCAGCTTAGTCGGGGGGGGTGAGCAGTTCTTC
CASSLVGGGEQFF
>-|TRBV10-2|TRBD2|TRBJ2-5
TGCGCCAGCAGCGGACTAGCGGGGGGTTACCAAGAGACCCAGTACTTC
CASSGLAGGYQETQYF
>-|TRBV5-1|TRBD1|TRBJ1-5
TGCGCCAGCAGCTTGGACCGGGACAGGGGGAATCAGCCCCAGCATTTT
CASSLDRDRGNQPQHF
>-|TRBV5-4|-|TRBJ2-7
TGTGCCAGCAGCTTGTGGCCCCTGGCTTCCTACGAGCAGTACTTC
CASSLWPLASYEQYF
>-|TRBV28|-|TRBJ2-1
TGTGCCAGCAGTTCGAGGGGCTCATACAATGAGCAGTTCTTC
CASSSRGSYNEQFF
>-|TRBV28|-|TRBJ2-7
TGTGCCAGCAGAGGTGTGGTCTCCTACGAGCAGTACTTC
CASRGVVSYEQYF
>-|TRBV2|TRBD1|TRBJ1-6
TGTGCCAGCAGTGAACTGGGACAGGGGGCGTATTCACCCCTCCACTTT
CASSELGQGAYSPLHF
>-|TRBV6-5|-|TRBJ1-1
TGTGCCAGCAGTTACTCGGGAGCGAACACTGAAGCTTTCTTT
CASSYSGANTEAFF
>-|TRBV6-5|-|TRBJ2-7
TGTGCCAGCAGTGACCTAGGGGTCTCCTACGAGCAGTACTTC
CASSDLGVSYEQYF
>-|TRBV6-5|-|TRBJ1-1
TGTGCCAGCAGTTCCCTCTTTGCGGGAAACACTGAAGCTTTCTTT
CASSSLFAGNTEAFF
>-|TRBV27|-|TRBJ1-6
TGTGCCAGCAGTTTCGGGACGGGGAATTCACCCCTCCACTTT
CASSFGTGNSPLHF
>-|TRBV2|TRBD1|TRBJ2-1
TGTGCCAGCAGTCGCCGAGGACAGGGGGGCGATGAGCAGTTCTTC
CASSRRGQGGDEQFF
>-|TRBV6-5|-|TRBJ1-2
TGTGCCAGCAGTTATGACCGTGAGCTCTATGGCTACACCTTC
CASSYDRELYGYTF
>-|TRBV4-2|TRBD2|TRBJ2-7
TGTGCCAGCAGCCAAGTGGGGGGGTACGAGCAGTACTTC
CASSQVGGYEQYF
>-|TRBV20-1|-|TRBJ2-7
TGCAGTGCCACACCACACAGCGAGCAGTACTTC
CSATPHSEQYF
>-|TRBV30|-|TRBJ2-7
TGTGCCTGGAGCGCAATAAACGAGCAGTACTTC
CAWSAINEQYF
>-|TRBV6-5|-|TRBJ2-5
TGTGCCAGCAGTTTTGGGGGTGTAGAGACCCAGTACTTC
CASSFGGVETQYF
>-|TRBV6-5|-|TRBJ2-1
TGTGCCAGCAGTCCCACAACCTACAATGAGCAGTTCTTC
CASSPTTYNEQFF
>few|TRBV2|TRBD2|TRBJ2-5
TGTGCCAGCAAGCGGGAGGGCGGGGAGACCCAGTACTTC
CASKREGGETQYF
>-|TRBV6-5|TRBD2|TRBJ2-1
TGTGCCAGCAGCTTAGCGGGAGTCAATGAGCAGTTCTTC
CASSLAGVNEQFF
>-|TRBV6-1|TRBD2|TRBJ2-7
TGTGCCAGCAGTGGGGACTTCCCGGGACTAGGTATCTACGAGCAGTACTTC
CASSGDFPGLGIYEQYF
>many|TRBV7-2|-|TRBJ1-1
TGTGCCAGCAGATCTAACCCCGGGGGCACTGAAGCTTTCTTT
CASRSNPGGTEAFF
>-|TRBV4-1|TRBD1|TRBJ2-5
TGCGCCAGCAGCCACACGACAGGGAAAGAGACCCAGTACTTC
CASSHTTGKETQYF
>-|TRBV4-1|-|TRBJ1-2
TGCGCCAGCAGCCAGACGATGGGGGAAAAGGATGGCTACACCTTC
CASSQTMGEKDGYTF
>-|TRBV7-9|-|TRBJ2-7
TGTGCCAGCAGCTTAGGTAGGGAATACGAGCAGTACTTC
CASSLGREYEQYF
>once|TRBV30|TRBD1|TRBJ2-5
TGTGCCTGGACCGGACAGGGAGTCGGAGAGACCCAGTACTTC
CAWTGQGVGETQYF
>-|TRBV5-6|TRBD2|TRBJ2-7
TGTGCCAGCAGCTACCCTCCGGGACTAGCGGGAGCTCCCGGCGAGCAGTACTTC
CASSYPPGLAGAPGEQYF
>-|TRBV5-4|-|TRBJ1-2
TGTGCCAGCAGCGCGAAACAGGGAGAGGGCTACACCTTC
CASSAKQGEGYTF
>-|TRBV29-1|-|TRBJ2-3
TGCAGCGTTGAAAATTTAGAAGATACGCAGTATTTT
CSVENLEDTQYF
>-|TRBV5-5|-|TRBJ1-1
TGTGCCAGCAGCTTGAATGTGGTTGGGGATGAAGCTTTCTTT
CASSLNVVGDEAFF
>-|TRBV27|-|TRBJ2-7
TGTGCCAGCAGTTTACAGGGAAGGAGCTCCTACGAGCAGTACTTC
CASSLQGRSSYEQYF
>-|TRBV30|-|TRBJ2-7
TGTGCCTGGAGTGTATCGCGGGACGCAGCGTACTTC
CAWSVSRDAAYF
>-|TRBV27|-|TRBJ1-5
TGTGCCAGCCGAGGGAAGGATCAGCCCCAGCATTTT
CASRGKDQPQHF
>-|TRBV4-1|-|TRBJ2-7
TGCGCCAGCAGCCAAGAGCCCTTGTGGTCCTACGAGCAGTACTTC
CASSQEPLWSYEQYF
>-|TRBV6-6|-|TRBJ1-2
TGTGCCAGCAGTTACTTCAGGGGTGGGGACTATGGCTACACCTTC
CASSYFRGGDYGYTF
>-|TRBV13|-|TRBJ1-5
TGTGCCAGCAGCTTCGGTATACAGGGTAATCAGCCCCAGCATTTT
CASSFGIQGNQPQHF
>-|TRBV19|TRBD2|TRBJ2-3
TGTGCCAGTATTAGCGGGAGGGCCCGGTGCACAGATACGCAGTATTTT
CASISGRARCTDTQYF
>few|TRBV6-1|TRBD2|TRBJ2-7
TGTGCCAGCAGAACTACTAGCGGGATAGATTACGAGCAGTACTTC
CASRTTSGIDYEQYF
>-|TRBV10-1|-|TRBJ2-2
TGCGCCAGCAGCCCCACCGGGGCTAACACCGGGGAGCTGTTTTTT
CASSPTGANTGELFF
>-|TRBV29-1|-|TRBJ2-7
TGCAGCGTTGAAGATCTAGGGTTCCCCTACGAGCAGTACTTC
CSVEDLGFPYEQYF
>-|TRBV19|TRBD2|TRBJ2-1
TGTGCCAGTAGTATAGAAAAGCGGGAGGGGGGTTACAATGAGCAGTTCTTC
CASSIEKREGGYNEQFF